This passage covers 9 T cell receptor beta chains from one sample sequenced in a study of blood T cells in healthy people across ages (dated by TCRdb to about 2015). The library was built by means of 5' RACE. Instrument on record: Illumina HiSeq 2500. A second PCR of about 7 to 12 cycles was run with a J-beta primer mix and a sample-barcoded 5' primer. The raw public reads went through TCRdb reprocessing: fastp at Q25, MiXCR clone calling, in-frame beta chains kept. CDR3 protein duplicates are merged, each entry listing the most common genes and DNA. In this sample the table shows about 1.4 million distinct CDR3 sequences, 45% to 70% of which occur a single time. Together, the top ten hold about 6.7% of the sample. The sample comprised blood. Source of these receptors: a man younger than 30 in good health.

The rearrangement links TRBV7-8 to TRBJ1-4; the D gene is possibly TRBD1 (6 bases). This CDR3 region has 15 residues. V lost 5 bases and J 6 bases, leaving 16 bases between the germline ends. The germline CDR1 and CDR2 sequences are SGHVS and FQNEAQ. Written as DNA, the CDR3 is TGTGCCAGCAGCGTTTTACAGGGTTTAGATGAAAAACTGTTTTTT. It translates to CASSVLQGLDEKLFF. The whole variable domain, filled in from reference TRBV7-8 and TRBJ1-4, reads GAGVSQSPRYKVAKRGQDVALRCDPISGHVSLFWYQQALGQGPEFLTYFQNEAQLDKSGLPSDRFFAERPEGSVSTLKIQRTQQEDSAVYLCASSVLQGLDEKLFFGSGTQLSVL.

This clonotype was detected a few times. The chain couples TRBV15 to TRBJ2-1; the D is unclear. Trimming cost V 7 bases and J 5 bases, with 15 bases left between them. The V gene's germline CDR1 is LNHNV and CDR2 YYDKDF (reference sequence). This CDR3 is built from 14 residues. CDR3 DNA: TGTGCCACCACCGGCGACAACCATAACAATGAGCAGTTCTTC. Protein sequence: CATTGDNHNNEQFF.

The chain recombines TRBV28 with TRBJ2-2; D unresolved. Trimming cost V 4 bases and J 6 bases, with 6 bases left between them. The V gene's germline CDR1 is MDHEN and CDR2 SYDVKM. The CDR3 contains 12 residues. This chain's CDR3 is CASSWYAGELFF. The CDR3 DNA sequence: TGTGCCAGCAGTTGGTACGCCGGGGAGCTGTTTTTT.

This chain uses TRBV3-1 with TRBJ2-5; TRBD1 matches at 8 bases. The better agreement between TRBJ2-7 and the DNA end casts doubt on the J call. The length of the CDR3 is 14 residues. The germline V gene encodes CDR1 LGHDT and CDR2 YNNKEL (reference sequence). CDR3: CASSAGQGGNEQYF. The CDR3 DNA reads as TGTGCCAGCAGCGCTGGACAGGGCGGAAACGAGCAGTACTTC.

The chain couples TRBV28 to TRBJ2-7; D not certain. The CDR3 is 12 residues long. V lost 5 bases and J 7 bases, leaving 12 bases between the germline ends. CDR1 and CDR2 from the germline V gene are MDHEN and SYDVKM. This chain's CDR3 is CASSPRTAEQYF. In DNA, the CDR3 is TGTGCCAGCAGTCCCAGGACGGCGGAGCAGTACTTC.

Comments on this clonotype: One junction end disagrees with the germline gene, perhaps due to a read error. This chain links TRBV6-4 with TRBJ2-1; the D gene is possibly TRBD1 (6 bases). Germline loops: CDR1 MRHNA, CDR2 SNTAGT. The length of the CDR3 is 16 residues. In DNA, the CDR3 is TGTACCAGCAGTGACTCGGTGACAGGTCCTTACAATGAGCAGTTCTTC. Amino acids: CTSSDSVTGPYNEQFF.

The chain is built from TRBV7-2 and TRBJ2-4; 7 nucleotides agree with TRBD1. TRBJ2-7 matches the DNA end more closely, so the J call is doubtful. CDR1 is SGHTA, CDR2 FQGNSA, per germline. This CDR3 is built from 17 residues. DNA for the CDR3: TGTGCCAGCAGCTCCCCCGACATAGACAGGGTGGGCCACGAGCAGTACTTC. It yields the protein CASSSPDIDRVGHEQYF.

V gene TRBV4-1 combines with J gene TRBJ2-1; TRBD2 aligns across 8 bases. Per the germline V gene, CDR1 is MGHRA and CDR2 is YSYEKL. This CDR3 is built from 20 residues. V shed 0 bases, J shed 4 bases, and the junction held 17 bases outside the gene matches. CDR3 coding DNA: TGCGCCAGCAGCCAAGAGGGGAGAGCGGGAGTCCCCCATCTTTACAATGAGCAGTTCTTC. It specifies CASSQEGRAGVPHLYNEQFF.

This clonotype was seen only a few times. The chain combines TRBV10-3 with TRBJ1-2; D is possibly TRBD1 (6 bases). V lost 8 bases to trimming and J lost 4 bases, with 17 bases between them. This CDR3 is built from 14 residues. Germline CDR1 and CDR2: ENHRY and SYGVKD. CDR3 DNA sequence: TGTGCCATCGGGGGCAGTTCGCCGGCCTATGGCTACACCTTC. Amino acids: CAIGGSSPAYGYTF.